Below are 20 T cell receptor beta chains sequenced from a single sample in a study of T-cell reconstitution after alpha-beta-depleted transplantation in children. As it was prepared, the TCRbeta library received unique molecular identifiers. TCRdb reanalysed the PCR reads using MiXCR and keeps one entry per CDR3 protein. Of about 290,000 distinct CDR3 sequences listed, about 9.5% are singletons. The sample was PBMCs, taken before TCRalphabeta/CD19-depleted stem cell transplant. The receptors come from a boy younger than two with acute myeloid leukemia, due to receive a stem cell transplant.

This clonotype has at least ten counts. The chain combines TRBV15 with TRBJ2-7; a weak D match, TRBD2 (5 bases). The CDR3 totals 15 residues. Germline V gene data show CDR1 as LNHNV and CDR2 as YYDKDF (reference sequence). Trimming took off 0 bases at V and 3 bases at J, with 12 bases between the two ends. CDR3 coding DNA: TGTGCCACCAGCAGAGATCTTCAGGCGGGCTACGAGCAGTACTTC. Translated, it gives CATSRDLQAGYEQYF. The full variable domain, in which reference TRBV15 and TRBJ2-7 provide the parts outside the CDR3, is DAMVIQNPRYQVTQFGKPVTLSCSQTLNHNVMYWYQQKSSQAPKLLFHYYDKDFNNEADTPDNFQSRRPNTSFCFLDIRSPGLGDTAMYLCATSRDLQAGYEQYFGPGTRLTVT.

There are many counts of this clonotype. This rearrangement joins TRBV18 to TRBJ2-1; weak D call: TRBD2 (5 bases). The CDR3 sequence is 14 residues long. With 2 bases removed from V and 5 bases from J, the gap between germline ends came to 10 bases. CDR1 is KGHSH, CDR2 LQKENI, per germline. Here the CDR3 reads CASSPEGTNNEQFF. As DNA, the CDR3 is TGTGCCAGCTCACCAGAGGGTACGAACAATGAGCAGTTCTTC.

The sample holds many counts of this clonotype. The chain links TRBV20-1 to TRBJ1-2; D may be TRBD1 (6 bases). Per germline, CDR1 DFQATT and CDR2 SNEGSKA (reference sequence). This CDR3 is built from 14 residues. The V end was cut by 6 bases, the J end by 8 bases, with 22 bases between. In DNA form, the CDR3 reads TGCAGTGCCTCCCGAGGTCCAGGGGTCTCAGGCTACACCTTC. This encodes CSASRGPGVSGYTF.

This clonotype has ten or more counts. The chain recombines TRBV9 with TRBJ2-1, with D maybe TRBD1 (5 bases). This CDR3 is built from 13 residues. Trimming removed 0 bases at V and 6 bases at J, with 7 bases between. Per the germline V gene, CDR1 is SGDLS and CDR2 is YYNGEE. The CDR3 spells CASSVGDSNEQFF. Here the CDR3 DNA reads TGTGCCAGCAGCGTAGGAGACAGCAATGAGCAGTTCTTC.

This clonotype was seen ten or more times. The chain links TRBV4-2 to TRBJ2-3, with no clear D. The germline V gene has CDR1 LGHNA and CDR2 YNFKEQ. This CDR3 has 16 residues. V lost 4 bases to trimming and J lost 6 bases, with 20 bases between them. The CDR3 coding sequence is TGTGCCAGCAGCCGGAAGGGTAACCACGCCTACGATACGCAGTATTTT. This encodes CASSRKGNHAYDTQYF.

This clonotype was recorded at least ten times. V usage is TRBV4-2 and J usage is TRBJ2-7, with D perhaps matching TRBD1 (5 bases). The germline gives CDR1 LGHNA, CDR2 YNFKEQ. This CDR3 spans 16 amino acids. Trimming cost V 0 bases and J 2 bases, with 14 bases left between them. CDR3 DNA sequence: TGTGCCAGCAGCCAAGACGAGCAGGGCTTACCCTACGAGCAGTACTTC. Amino acid sequence: CASSQDEQGLPYEQYF.

In this sample, this clonotype turned up many times. The chain joins TRBV7-9 to TRBJ2-6; 7 nucleotides line up with TRBD1. CDR3 size: 15 residues. V gave up 4 bases and J gave up 2 bases; unmatched junction bases: 2. Germline lookup yields CDR1 SEHNR and CDR2 FQNEAQ (reference sequence). The CDR3 sequence is CASSSTGAGANVLTF. As DNA, the CDR3 is TGTGCCAGCAGCTCCACAGGGGCTGGGGCCAACGTCCTGACTTTC.

This clonotype came up many times. The chain employs TRBV29-1 and TRBJ1-6; TRBD1 matches at 7 bases. The CDR3 has 15 amino acids. Germline CDR1 and CDR2: SQVTM and ANQGSEA. Germline trimming cut 3 bases from V and 0 bases from J; bases unmatched to any gene: 2. DNA of the CDR3: TGCAGCGTTGACAGGGGGAGCTCCTATAATTCACCCCTCCACTTT. Translation gives CSVDRGSSYNSPLHF.

This clonotype was counted many times. The V and J genes are TRBV18 and TRBJ2-5, with no clear D. The CDR3 runs 13 residues. Trimming removed 4 bases at V and 1 base at J, with 7 bases between. CDR1 and CDR2 (germline): KGHSH, LQKENI. The CDR3 region is CASSRSSQETQYF. CDR3 coding DNA: TGTGCCAGCTCACGTTCCAGCCAAGAGACCCAGTACTTC.

Many counts were recorded for this clonotype. One junction end disagrees with the germline gene, perhaps due to a read error. This rearrangement joins TRBV5-6 to TRBJ2-1; a possible D gene is TRBD2 (7 bases). Looked up from germline, CDR1 is SGHDT and CDR2 is YYEEEE. CDR3 length: 13 residues. Here the CDR3 DNA reads TGTGCCAGCAGCTTGCGGGGGGCCAGGGGCCTGAACTTC. Its protein product is CASSLRGARGLNF.

This clonotype was counted many times. V gene TRBV20-1 combines with J gene TRBJ2-1, with TRBD2 matching over 7 bases. This CDR3 has 15 residues. The germline V gene encodes CDR1 DFQATT and CDR2 SNEGSKA (reference sequence). J was trimmed by 7 bases and V by 4 bases; bases with no gene match: 13. As DNA, the CDR3 is TGCAGTGCTACCCTTAGACTAGCCCGAAGGAATGAGCAGTTCTTC. Encoded protein: CSATLRLARRNEQFF.

This clonotype came up many times. This sequence joins TRBV4-3 and TRBJ2-1; D gene uncertain. The CDR3 contains 18 residues. Germline V gene sequence: CDR1 LGHNA, CDR2 YSLEER. Between the trimmed V and J ends, which lost 0 bases and 4 bases, there was a span of 19 bases. The CDR3 DNA follows: TGCGCCAGCAGCCAAGATGACTTCCCGAAAGGGATATACAATGAGCAGTTCTTC. It encodes CASSQDDFPKGIYNEQFF.

This clonotype was found many times. The chain joins TRBV7-3 to TRBJ2-1; 7 nucleotides line up with TRBD2. Germline lookup yields CDR1 SGHTA and CDR2 FQGTGA. The CDR3 runs to 16 residues. With 5 bases clipped from V and 4 bases from J, the junction kept 11 bases outside the gene matches. DNA for the CDR3: TGTGCCAGCAGCCCAAACTTCGGACTAGTTTACAATGAGCAGTTCTTC. It encodes CASSPNFGLVYNEQFF.

This clonotype was counted many times. This chain connects TRBV5-1 to TRBJ2-5, with 7 nucleotides matching TRBD1. The V gene's germline CDR1 is SGHRS and CDR2 YFSETQ. The CDR3 consists of 16 residues. The V segment lost 0 bases and the J segment 1 base; nucleotides outside the gene matches: 6. This CDR3 reads CASSLGDRALQETQYF. CDR3 sequence (DNA): TGCGCCAGCAGCTTGGGAGACAGGGCTCTCCAAGAGACCCAGTACTTC.

This clonotype appeared a single time. The chain recombines TRBV20-1 with TRBJ1-2; tentatively, D is TRBD1 (5 bases). Trimming shortened V by 0 bases and J by 4 bases, and 12 bases separated the two germline ends. This CDR3 comprises 14 residues. In germline, CDR1 is DFQATT, CDR2 SNEGSKA (reference sequence). CDR3 region: CSARDGDGAYGYTF. The CDR3 DNA reads as TGCAGTGCTAGAGATGGGGACGGGGCCTATGGCTACACCTTC.

The table lists this clonotype with many counts. The J gene is TRBJ2-1, the V gene TRBV4-3; 12 bases fit TRBD1. V lost 4 bases and J lost 8; bases outside the gene matches: 6. Germline V gene data show CDR1 as LGHNA and CDR2 as YSLEER. The CDR3 runs to 15 residues. For the CDR3, the DNA is TGCGCCAGCAGCCCTCGGGACAGGGGGCCCTATGAGCAGTTCTTC. Residues: CASSPRDRGPYEQFF.

This clonotype was seen at least ten times. The CDR3 reads CASSLRLAGSGDTQYF. CDR3 sequence (DNA): TGTGCCAGCAGTTTAAGGCTAGCGGGGAGTGGAGATACGCAGTATTTT. The V gene is TRBV12-3 or TRBV12-4, the J gene TRBJ2-3; TRBD2 matches 9 bases. After removal of 2 bases from V and 5 bases from J, the junction contained 8 bases not matched to a gene. This CDR3 spans 16 amino acids.

This clonotype was seen repeatedly, ten times or more. The rearrangement uses TRBV10-2 and TRBJ2-3; unclear D gene. The CDR3 is made up of 13 amino acids. Trimming took 3 bases from V and 2 from J, leaving 6 bases between them. Germline values: CDR1 WSHSY, CDR2 SAAADI. The CDR3 region is CASSETHTDTQYF. DNA of the CDR3: TGCGCCAGCAGTGAAACTCACACAGATACGCAGTATTTT.

This clonotype occurred many times. The chain is built from TRBV5-1 and TRBJ2-1; 7 nucleotides match TRBD1. There are 15 residues in the CDR3. With 0 bases clipped from V and 4 bases from J, the junction kept 4 bases outside the gene matches. Germline CDR1 reads SGHRS; CDR2 reads YFSETQ. This CDR3 reads CASSLEGQIYNEQFF. CDR3 nucleotide sequence: TGCGCCAGCAGCTTGGAGGGACAGATTTACAATGAGCAGTTCTTC.

In its sample, this clonotype was seen many times. This chain connects TRBV27 to TRBJ2-7; 7 bases are shared with TRBD2. CDR1 is MNHEY, CDR2 SMNVEV, per germline (reference sequence). There are 13 residues in the CDR3. V dropped 6 bases and J dropped 13; count of bases not matched to a gene: 15. CDR3 DNA: TGTGCCAGCAGCCCCCGGGGAGGGCCGTCACCCTACTTC. Residues: CASSPRGGPSPYF.